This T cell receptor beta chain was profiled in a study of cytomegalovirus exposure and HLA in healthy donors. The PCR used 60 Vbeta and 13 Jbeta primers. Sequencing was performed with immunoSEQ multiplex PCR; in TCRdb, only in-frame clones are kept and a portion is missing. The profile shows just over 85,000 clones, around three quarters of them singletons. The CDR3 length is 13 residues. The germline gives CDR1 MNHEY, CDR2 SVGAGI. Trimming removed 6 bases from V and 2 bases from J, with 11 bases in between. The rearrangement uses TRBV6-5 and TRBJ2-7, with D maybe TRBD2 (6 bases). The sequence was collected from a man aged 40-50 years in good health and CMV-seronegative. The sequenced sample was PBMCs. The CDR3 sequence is CASRGTSAYEQYF. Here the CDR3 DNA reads TGTGCCAGCAGGGGGACTTCTGCCTACGAGCAGTACTTC.